The 18 T cell receptor beta chains given below trace back to one sample, sequenced in a study of cytomegalovirus exposure and HLA in healthy donors. Produced via immunoSEQ multiplex PCR; TCRdb's table is partial and in-frame only. The table has roughly 310,000 clones, roughly 90% seen once. Sequencing was performed on PBMCs. These receptors were taken from a man aged 30-40 years in good health and CMV-seronegative.

J is TRBJ2-1 and V is TRBV7-6; tentative D call: TRBD2 (5 bases). Per the germline V gene, CDR1 is SGHVS and CDR2 is FNYEAQ. The length of the CDR3 is 14 residues. Trimming stripped 3 bases from V and 0 bases from J, with 6 bases between. The CDR3 region has the DNA TGTGCCAGCAGCTTGGGGAGCTCCTACAATGAGCAGTTCTTC. Translated, it gives CASSLGSSYNEQFF.

This chain uses TRBV4-1 with TRBJ2-6; D is unclear. V was pared by 5 bases and J by 0 bases, with 11 bases between. This CDR3 has 16 residues. Germline CDR1 is MGHRA and CDR2 is YSYEKL. The CDR3 DNA is TGCGCCAGCAGCGCGGAACGGTACTCTGGGGCCAACGTCCTGACTTTC. Its protein product is CASSAERYSGANVLTF.

V is TRBV4-1 and J is TRBJ1-2; TRBD1 matches 8 bases. V lost 3 bases and J lost 4; bases outside the gene matches: 7. Germline V gene lookup returns CDR1 MGHRA and CDR2 YSYEKL. This CDR3 has 15 residues. The CDR3 nucleotides are TGCGCCAGCAGCCAGGTCAGACAGGGGACCTATGGCTACACCTTC. Its translation is CASSQVRQGTYGYTF.

V usage is TRBV15 and J usage is TRBJ2-3; 9 nucleotides align to TRBD1. This CDR3 spans 13 amino acids. The germline CDR1 and CDR2 sequences are LNHNV and YYDKDF (reference sequence). Unmatched junction bases numbered 6, after V lost 10 bases and J lost 4 bases. The CDR3 region has the DNA TGTGCCATCCGGACAGGGGCAGCAGATACGCAGTATTTT. As protein: CAIRTGAADTQYF.

The chain employs TRBV11-2 and TRBJ1-3; tentative D call: TRBD1 (6 bases). Germline values: CDR1 SGHAT, CDR2 FQNNGV. V was trimmed by 5 bases and J by 2 bases, leaving 19 bases between them. This CDR3 spans 17 amino acids. The CDR3 nucleotides are TGTGCCAGCAGCCCACTTTGGACAGCCAATGCTGGAAACACCATATATTTT. Protein: CASSPLWTANAGNTIYF.

V and J are TRBV18 and TRBJ1-6; no clear D gene. The CDR3 length is 13 residues. Trimming cost V 2 bases and J 6 bases, with 5 bases left between them. Germline CDR1 is KGHSH and CDR2 is LQKENI. CDR3 region: CASSPGPNSPLHF. In nucleotides, the CDR3 is TGTGCCAGCTCACCAGGCCCTAATTCACCCCTCCACTTT.

V and J are TRBV19 and TRBJ2-7; TRBD1 agrees at 9 bases. CDR1 and CDR2 from the germline V gene are LNHDA and SQIVND (reference sequence). V shed 4 bases, J shed 0 bases, and the junction held 4 bases outside the gene matches. The CDR3 runs 15 residues. The CDR3 nucleotides read TGTGCCAGTAGTAAGACAGGGGGTAGCTCCTACGAGCAGTACTTC. This gives the protein CASSKTGGSSYEQYF.

The V call is TRBV27, the J call TRBJ2-5; TRBD1 aligns across 7 bases. Trimming removed 5 bases from V and 2 bases from J; junction bases left unmatched: 5. The germline gives CDR1 MNHEY, CDR2 SMNVEV (reference sequence). The CDR3 sequence is 14 residues long. CDR3 sequence reads: CASSPGQVQETQYF. CDR3 in DNA: TGTGCCAGCAGTCCCGGACAGGTACAAGAGACCCAGTACTTC.

The gene calls are TRBV5-6 and TRBJ2-7, with D possibly TRBD2 on 6 matching bases. V was clipped by 3 bases and J by 2 bases, with 15 bases between them. Germline CDR1 reads SGHDT; CDR2 reads YYEEEE. This CDR3 has 15 amino acids. The chain's CDR3 is CASSYGGRGPYEQYF. The CDR3 nucleotides are TGTGCCAGCAGCTACGGGGGACGAGGCCCCTACGAGCAGTACTTC.

The CDR3 sequence is CASSSGRLGPQEKLFF. CDR3 coding DNA: TGCGCCAGCAGCTCCGGACGTTTGGGGCCTCAGGAAAAACTGTTTTTT. The rearrangement joins TRBV5-1 to TRBJ1-4; possible D gene TRBD1, 5 bases. This CDR3 has 16 amino acids. In germline, CDR1 is SGHRS, CDR2 YFSETQ. Trimming pared 3 bases from V and 8 bases from J, leaving 20 bases between.

The chain couples TRBV18 to TRBJ1-2; no clear D gene. There are 15 residues in the CDR3. Trimming took off 1 base at V and 4 bases at J, with 13 bases between the two ends. Per the germline V gene, CDR1 is KGHSH and CDR2 is LQKENI. The CDR3 region has the DNA TGTGCCAGCTCACCACAAACAGACCTGGGCTATGGCTACACCTTC. This codes for CASSPQTDLGYGYTF. The full variable domain, completed using reference TRBV18 and TRBJ1-2, is NAGVMQNPRHLVRRRGQEARLRCSPMKGHSHVYWYRQLPEEGLKFMVYLQKENIIDESGMPKERFSAEFPKEGPSILRIQQVVRGDSAAYFCASSPQTDLGYGYTFGSGTRLTVV.

CDR3 sequence reads: CASSLGGGQGAPYEQYF. The DNA for the CDR3 is TGTGCCAGCAGTTTAGGGGGAGGACAGGGGGCTCCCTACGAGCAGTACTTC. The chain has TRBV27 and TRBJ2-7; 11 bases are a match to TRBD1. J was trimmed by 2 bases and V by 2 bases; bases with no gene match: 8. CDR1 is MNHEY, CDR2 SMNVEV, per germline (reference sequence). The CDR3 runs to 17 residues.

This clone was seen a single time. The gene calls are TRBV6-1 and TRBJ1-4; the D gene is possibly TRBD1 (6 bases). The V end was cut by 3 bases, the J end by 0 bases, with 11 bases between. The germline gives CDR1 MNHNS, CDR2 SASEGT. This CDR3 contains 16 residues. CDR3 sequence reads: CASSDRGLATNEKLFF. The CDR3 DNA follows: TGTGCCAGCAGTGACAGGGGCCTTGCAACTAATGAAAAACTGTTTTTT.

In this sample, this clone turned up a few times. The rearrangement links TRBV9 to TRBJ1-6, with no clear D. Deletions cut 0 bases from V and 10 bases from J, with 8 bases between. This CDR3 spans 13 amino acids. From germline, CDR1 is SGDLS and CDR2 YYNGEE. CDR3 in amino acids: CASSVGTVSPLHF. The CDR3 DNA follows: TGTGCCAGCAGCGTAGGCACAGTCTCACCCCTCCACTTT.

The chain uses TRBV6-5 and TRBJ1-6; TRBD1 matches 7 bases. The V segment lost 0 bases and the J segment 14 bases; nucleotides outside the gene matches: 7. This CDR3 is 14 amino acids long. Germline V lookup: CDR1 MNHEY, CDR2 SVGAGI. For the CDR3, the DNA is TGTGCCAGCAGTTACTCGATGAAGGGGGCTTCCCTCCACTTT. Protein product: CASSYSMKGASLHF.

The chain links TRBV6-1 to TRBJ1-1; a possible D gene is TRBD1 (6 bases). Germline CDR1 MNHNS, CDR2 SASEGT. The germline V and J ends were trimmed by 7 bases and 0 bases, with 9 bases remaining between them. The CDR3 runs to 13 residues. The CDR3, as DNA: TGTGCCAGCAAGCAGGGGCTGAACACTGAAGCTTTCTTT. Its protein product is CASKQGLNTEAFF.

The J gene is TRBJ1-1, the V gene TRBV11-3; 7 bases agree with TRBD1. This CDR3 comprises 16 residues. V gave up 1 base and J gave up 4 bases; unmatched junction bases: 9. From germline, CDR1 is SGHNT and CDR2 YENEEA. The chain's CDR3 is CASSLGEGALTTEAFF. In DNA form, the CDR3 reads TGTGCCAGCAGCTTAGGTGAGGGGGCGCTTACCACTGAAGCTTTCTTT.

V is TRBV4-3 and J is TRBJ1-2, with D possibly matching TRBD1 (6 bases). The germline V gene has CDR1 LGHNA and CDR2 YSLEER. The CDR3 is 14 residues long. With 3 bases removed from V and 7 bases from J, the gap between germline ends came to 15 bases. The chain's CDR3 is CASSHIDRSSGYTF. The CDR3 DNA reads TGCGCCAGCAGCCACATAGACAGGAGTTCTGGCTACACCTTC.